The T cell receptor (beta chain) described here comes from a study of neurological immune-mediated disorders. The V end was cut by 8 bases, the J end by 1 base, with 19 bases between. Germline CDR1 reads MGHRA; CDR2 reads YSYEKL. The CDR3 extends over 16 amino acids. With 10-nucleotide random UMIs included, cDNA was synthesized by 5'RACE. TCRdb passed the 5' RACE reads through MiXCR, listing each CDR3 protein once. This sample has 14,000 or so distinct CDR3 sequences, with approximately 13% found just once. This clonotype was seen many times. Material: CD8+ T cells from blood. J is TRBJ2-3 and V is TRBV4-1; weak D call: TRBD2 (6 bases). The sequence was collected from a female donor with HTLV-1-associated myelopathy (HAM/TSP). CDR3 nucleotide sequence: TGCGCCAGCTGCATTGGAGGGCTACCCTGCACAGATACGCAGTATTTT. Residues: CASCIGGLPCTDTQYF.